This entry is about one T cell receptor beta chain. There are many counts of this clonotype. Its antigen specificity is not known. Within one base of it there is no much larger clone, and no base qualities were kept. This specimen belongs to a study of T cells after yellow fever vaccination (dated by TCRdb to between 2018 and 2021). Some background on the complete study: The SMART-Seq v4 Ultra Low Input RNA kit was used to prepare libraries from fractions with low cell numbers. Blood was collected at multiple timepoints before and after primary and secondary immunization, and bulk PBMC replicates and cell subsets were isolated. To track T-cell clones before and after primary and booster YFV17D yellow fever vaccination, bulk TCR alpha and beta repertoires were sequenced longitudinally. Two healthy male donors, one aged 18 to 29 and one aged 30 to 40 years, were included in the cohort. Points the paper makes about the study in general: FACS-sorted repertoires could contain abundant contaminating clonotypes from the bulk population, so computational filtering was required. Most clones expanded after primary vaccination were re-detected after the booster (96% of CD4 and more than 70% of CD8), suggesting broad memory maintenance. A small share of clonotypes occurred in both CD4 and CD8 compartments, likely arising from convergent recombination. Because the study included only two donors, the extent to which the findings can be generalized is limited. Compared with the primary T-cell response, the secondary T-cell response was weaker but faster, peaking on day 5 rather than day 15.

The treatment or condition label corresponds to: live attenuated yellow fever vaccine strain. At every blood-draw timepoint, two biological replicates of bulk PBMCs were collected. A standard Ficoll-Paque protocol was used to isolate PBMCs from peripheral blood. TriZol was used to extract RNA from bulk PBMCs, CD4 and CD8 fractions, and dextramer-positive and dextramer-negative fractions. The CDR3, from cysteine to phenylalanine, totals 15 residues. The retained sequence is limited to the CDR3, 45 bases, with the frame set at the first base. V is clipped by 2 bases and J by 0 bases, and the sequence between their germline boundaries is 8 bases long. The germline V gene yields SGHTA for CDR1 and FQGNSA for CDR2. TCR cDNA was synthesized by 5'RACE template switching, through which a universal primer site and unique molecular identifiers were introduced. cDNA synthesis was primed from both the TCR alpha and TCR beta constant segments. Libraries were amplified in two PCR steps, with sample barcodes and sequencing adapters added in the second step. Sequencing of libraries was performed on Illumina HiSeq 2500 (2x100 bp) or NovaSeq (2x150 bp). Turning to the authors' computational methods: Reads were demultiplexed and collapsed into UMI consensus sequences with MIGEC, and V(D)J alignment was performed with MiXCR. Clonotypes responding to the vaccine were identified with edgeR on replicate PBMC samples, with the criteria of FDR below 0.01 and a log2 fold change above 5 up to day 15. Bulk clonotypes were assigned CD4 or CD8 identity according to which sequenced CD4 or CD8 repertoire held them at higher abundance. The public reads were reprocessed in TCRdb via fastp at Q25 and MiXCR, keeping in-frame beta chains. Identical CDR3 proteins give one entry, which carries the most common genes and DNA. TCRdb's processing, not the authors' own work, is the source of the V and J calls. The sample records about 350,000 distinct CDR3 sequences, 7% to 9% of which are singletons. The top ten hold roughly 15% of the sample.

The chain is assembled from TRBV7-2 and TRBJ2-1; perhaps TRBD2 is the D gene, with 5 bases matching. This receptor was obtained from a man between 18 and 35 years old who received the YFV17D yellow fever vaccine. This material consisted of PBMCs, taken about 49 days after the first yellow fever vaccination. The DNA is TGTGCCAGCAGCTTACAGCGGAGCTCCTACAATGAGCAGTTCTTC. This sequence encodes CASSLQRSSYNEQFF.